This T cell receptor (beta chain) emerged from a study of cytomegalovirus exposure and HLA in healthy donors (dated by TCRdb to about 2017). About the full investigation: In an earlier analysis of under 600 of the donors, 276 Gb of sequence data and roughly 100 million unique TCR beta sequences from about 179 million T cells were reported. About 280 gigabases of sequencing data and some 85 million unique TCR sequences were included in an early release covering several hundred HLA-typed donors. Of the roughly 400 genotyped donors, over 65% fell in the genetic ancestry cluster associated with self-reported Caucasian donors. The study aimed to test whether signatures of past pathogen exposure could be identified by cataloging public T cell receptors. The study profiled the T cell repertoires of 500 to 800 subjects by immunosequencing and related them to cytomegalovirus serostatus. A separate validation cohort of roughly 130 different subjects was used in addition to the 666-subject first cohort. To predict cytomegalovirus infection status, the study combined high-throughput TCR immunosequencing, statistical association of individual TCRs with disease status, and machine learning. To study patterns of TCR occurrence, a later analysis re-analyzed previously published TCR beta repertoires from around 660 donors and added high-resolution HLA genotyping. Rather than drawing on any new phenotypic data, the later analysis identified candidate immune exposures from TCR beta sequences and the way those sequences occurred across donors. To decide whether each TCR beta V gene segment behaved as functional or pseudogenic, an earlier analysis of some 540 of the donors relied on high-throughput TCR beta sequencing. Donor age, sex, ethnicity and CMV serostatus were compiled together with the repertoire data. A later genetic analysis used genome-wide SNP genotypes for about three fifths of the 666 donors, treating that subset as a discovery cohort. All discovery cohort repertoires had been generated on a single sequencing platform. HLA typing included class I and class II loci at four-digit resolution. Typing coverage differed by locus: A, B, C, DRB1 and DQB1 were typed in roughly 629-640 donors, DQA1 in about 500, DPA1 in approximately 600, and DPB1 in 472. Four to six DR-DQ haplotypes were handled as single units for association and clustering because linkage in the cohort was strong. Across around 400 genotyped donors of the cohort, an average of about 240,000 unique TCR beta nucleotide sequences per donor were sequenced, and 15% to 20% of those sequences were non-productive. The research as a whole found: In a later analysis, the rate of TCR association differed among HLA loci, with DRB1 alleles having the most associated TCRs and HLA-C alleles having the fewest. A further reported finding was that TCR beta sequences accurately predicted the HLA-A and HLA-B alleles for most subjects in the first cohort. Three of the identified cytomegalovirus-associated TCR beta chains were confirmed in vitro to be specific for cytomegalovirus antigens. The classifier was reported to diagnose cytomegalovirus status with high specificity and sensitivity in both the original cohort and the validation cohort. About 17 rarely observed V segments, including chromosome 9 orphons, were excluded from the earlier analysis of approximately 500 of the donors because counts were too low. In an earlier analysis of about 600 of the donors, most TCR beta V segments appeared in productive rearrangements about 87% or about 30% of the time, broadly matching IMGT annotations. The authors suggested that the approach could potentially be extended to other disease states and immunological phenotypes. At a false discovery rate of 0.05, a later analysis linked around 15,000 TCR beta sequences to specific HLA alleles. Assigning TCR associations to individual alleles was difficult when HLA alleles, especially DR and DQ, strongly co-occurred. Immune exposure information for the cohort was limited to CMV serostatus. Presence/absence analyses assumed roughly uniform sequencing depth across donors, an assumption that may not hold. In a later analysis, most CMV-associated TCR beta chains were found to appear HLA-restricted, with HLA associations seemingly driven largely by CMV exposure. Most TCR sequences were seen in very few donors, while some public TCRs were found in many individuals. In a later genetic analysis, fewer N-insertions in productive TCRs were reported among donors in an Asian-associated ancestry cluster than the approximately 710-donor mean. The study listed 150 to 200 TCR beta chains as associated with cytomegalovirus. According to a later analysis, parvovirus B19, influenza, CMV and Epstein-Barr virus appeared linked to several top co-occurrence clusters. Linkage disequilibrium might explain the correlated functional status among segregating V segments, but an unknown experimental factor could not be excluded. A cluster of highly shared sequence variants was judged likely to represent a technical artifact of the sequencing pipeline. Compared with equally common non-associated chains, HLA-associated TCR beta chains in a later analysis were more clonally expanded and had lower generation probabilities. Only TCR beta chains were sequenced in this cohort, and the absence of alpha or paired-chain data limited detectable features. The 87-base-pair reads could not distinguish some IMGT-functional V segments, including TRBV6-2 and TRBV6-3, so those segments were excluded. Because HLA typing was missing for some donors at each locus, association tests included only the typed subset. In a later genetic analysis, a missense DCLRE1C variant was associated with V-gene and J-gene trimming of TCR beta chains, and the association was replicated in an independent cohort.

Library preparation used the immunoSEQ multiplex PCR assay. For the multiplex PCR, a mixture combining 60 forward primers for TCR Vbeta segments and 13 reverse primers for TCR Jbeta segments was used. A multiplex PCR assay on genomic DNA amplified the CDR3 region of rearranged TCR beta genes. On the Illumina HiSeq System, the amplified TCR beta libraries were sequenced as 87-base-pair reads. In the paper's pipeline: A later analysis counted about 82 million unique TCR beta chains across the 666 repertoires, and around 9.9 million of these chains were shared by at least two donors. To remove PCR and sequencing errors, raw reads were error-corrected and collapsed into unique sequences using a nearest-neighbor algorithm that merged closely related sequences. CDR3 sequences were aligned to IMGT reference sequences to assign V, D and J gene segments. For a sequence to be retained, a match of at least six nucleotides was required to both a V gene segment and a J gene segment. A rearrangement was called productive if the CDR3 had no stop codons and remained in frame with V and J, and every other rearrangement was called non-productive. CDR3 was defined by IMGT convention, running from the second conserved V-encoded cysteine to the conserved J-encoded phenylalanine. The earlier analysis of roughly 590 of the donors excluded sequences that lacked an unambiguous match to a single V gene segment. An earlier analysis of roughly 590 of the donors called V segments functional above 56.7% productive rearrangements and segregating when the between-donor standard deviation exceeded 5%. A statistical classification framework was developed to diagnose cytomegalovirus status using the catalog of TCR beta chain sequences. V and J gene assignment, in a later analysis, came from comparing TCR nucleotide sequences with IMGT/GENE-DB human TR gene sequences. A later analysis assigned CDR3 sequences and most-parsimonious VDJ recombination scenarios with the TCRdist pipeline. In a later analysis, each TCR beta chain was defined by its CDR3 amino acid sequence together with its V-gene family, and reads without a unique V-gene family were excluded. A later analysis removed over 500 highly shared, low-generation-probability nucleotide sequences to deal with suspected cross-contamination and a sequencing artifact. A later analysis calculated a clonal expansion index for each public chain from normalized within-repertoire ranks of inferred template counts. A later analysis computed generation probabilities with a VDJ recombination model fitted to out-of-frame rearrangements, and checked the results against IGoR. In a later analysis, TCR-TCR, TCR-HLA and TCR-CMV co-occurrence was scored with hypergeometric tests, and a repertoire-size bias correction was applied to TCR pairs. In a later analysis, false discovery rates were estimated by permuting HLA or CMV assignments 20 times. A later analysis grouped co-occurring TCRs with DBSCAN, adding TCRdist sequence similarity when clustering within HLA-allele-positive subsets. Co-occurrence clustering excluded repertoires with fewer than 30,000 or more than 120,000 public chains, plus five with anomalous nucleotide sharing. TCRdb retrieved this table from immuneACCESS and kept in-frame rearrangements only. Not all clones are present; in checked studies, unresolved V genes account for under half, and no reason is known for the remainder. That table supplies the V and J calls and clone size; D and trimming were determined from the DNA. This sample has tens of thousands of clones in its table, and around four fifths of those were observed once. The top ten hold roughly 1.3% of the sample.

The cohort consisted of hundreds of healthy bone marrow donors. At the time of sampling, all cohort members were nominally healthy, though unrecorded immune exposures were likely present. The donor tested CMV seronegative, placing the donor among the 350 to 400 seronegative members of the cohort. Each donor provided a peripheral blood sample, and peripheral blood mononuclear cells were used for TCR beta sequencing. Genomic DNA was extracted from the blood cell samples with the Qiagen DNeasy Blood Extraction Kit. Comment on this clone: What antigen it recognizes has not been identified. No qualities accompany the bases; no much larger clone lies one base away.

Including the terminal cysteine and phenylalanine, the CDR3 comprises 13 residues. The kept DNA is CDR3 alone, 39 bases in frame from the first base. CDR1 and CDR2 (ENHRY, SYGVKD) derive from the germline V gene. A distance of 13 bases separates the germline ends of V and J, which lose 7 bases and 9 bases respectively. Material for sequencing was PBMCs. This chain is built from TRBV10-3 and TRBJ1-6; matching of 5 bases hints at TRBD1 as the D gene. This clonotype originated in a male donor in good health and CMV-seronegative. The DNA is TGTGCCATCACGGGGGGTTTTTTTTCACCCCTCCACTTT. Its translation reads: CAITGGFFSPLHF.